These 27 T cell receptor beta chains were sequenced from one sample in a study of pediatric ulcerative colitis. Data came from immunoSEQ multiplex PCR; TCRdb stores just in-frame clones and leaves some out. Found here are 55,000 to 75,000 clones, 86% of them singletons; the top ten hold approximately 3.4%. The sequencing sample was made of blood. These receptor sequences come from a boy aged 5-17 years with severe ulcerative colitis.

This rearrangement joins TRBV5-4 to TRBJ2-2; the match to TRBD1 covers 11 bases. Per germline, CDR1 SGHNT and CDR2 YYREEE (reference sequence). The CDR3 runs 18 residues. Trimming at V came to 0 bases and at J to 0 bases, leaving 4 bases not matched to a gene. The DNA of the CDR3 is TGTGCCAGCAGCTTGGCTGGACAGGGGGCTTCGAACACCGGGGAGCTGTTTTTT. Translating it yields CASSLAGQGASNTGELFF.

The J gene is TRBJ2-1, the V gene TRBV19; D may be TRBD2 (6 bases). This CDR3 spans 14 amino acids. Germline V lookup: CDR1 LNHDA, CDR2 SQIVND (reference sequence). Deletions cut 6 bases from V and 0 bases from J, with 9 bases between. CDR3 bases: TGTGCCAGTAGCCGGGGGAGCTCCTACAATGAGCAGTTCTTC. Amino acids: CASSRGSSYNEQFF.

CDR3 nucleotides: TGTGCCAGCAGTTTAGGGTTAGCCAATGAGCAGTTCTTC. Its translation: CASSLGLANEQFF. V and J are TRBV28 and TRBJ2-1; D is ambiguous. V was shortened by 2 bases and J by 6 bases, with 8 bases between the two germline ends. Per the germline V gene, CDR1 is MDHEN and CDR2 is SYDVKM. CDR3 size: 13 residues.

This chain joins TRBV13 and TRBJ2-1; 8 bases line up with TRBD2. Per the germline V gene, CDR1 is PRHDT and CDR2 is FYEKMQ (reference sequence). V dropped 4 bases and J dropped 8; count of bases not matched to a gene: 7. The CDR3 is made up of 14 amino acids. This CDR3 reads CASSSGRAQHEQFF. In DNA form, the CDR3 reads TGTGCCAGCAGCTCCGGGAGGGCCCAGCATGAGCAGTTCTTC.

This clone was detected only once. The rearrangement joins TRBV7-9 to TRBJ2-1; TRBD1 matches 11 bases. The germline CDR1 and CDR2 sequences are SEHNR and FQNEAQ (reference sequence). The CDR3 length is 14 residues. The J segment lost 8 bases and the V segment lost 1 base, leaving 1 base of the junction unmatched. CDR3 residues: CASSLGTGGDEQFF. The DNA for the CDR3 is TGTGCCAGCAGCTTAGGGACAGGGGGCGATGAGCAGTTCTTC.

The chain links TRBV5-6 to TRBJ2-7; 10 nucleotides line up with TRBD1. The length of the CDR3 is 14 residues. CDR1 is SGHDT, CDR2 YYEEEE, per germline. With 4 bases clipped from V and 6 bases from J, the junction kept 7 bases outside the gene matches. CDR3 amino acids: CASSVRQGAGEQYF. The CDR3 DNA sequence: TGTGCCAGCAGCGTCCGACAGGGGGCAGGCGAGCAGTACTTC.

The gene calls are TRBV19 and TRBJ2-1, with 11 bases identical to TRBD2. The CDR3 totals 17 residues. Germline values: CDR1 LNHDA, CDR2 SQIVND (reference sequence). V shed 4 bases and J 8 bases; nucleotides not matched to a gene: 13. This CDR3 reads CASSRGEVAGGLDEQFF. The CDR3 DNA reads as TGTGCCAGTAGTAGGGGAGAGGTAGCGGGAGGGTTGGATGAGCAGTTCTTC.

The chain recombines TRBV7-2 with TRBJ2-1, with D uncertain. The CDR3 runs 15 residues. The germline V gene encodes CDR1 SGHTA and CDR2 FQGNSA. V was trimmed by 0 bases and J by 4 bases, leaving 10 bases between them. The CDR3 DNA is TGTGCCAGCAGCTTAGCCCGATTGTCGTACAATGAGCAGTTCTTC. Its translation: CASSLARLSYNEQFF. The variable domain in full, completed from reference TRBV7-2 and TRBJ2-1, reads GAGVSQSPSNKVTEKGKDVELRCDPISGHTALYWYRQSLGQGLEFLIYFQGNSAPDKSGLPSDRFSAERTGGSVSTLTIQRTQQEDSAVYLCASSLARLSYNEQFFGPGTRLTVL.

The rearrangement links TRBV19 to TRBJ2-7, with TRBD2 matching 10 bases. Germline V lookup: CDR1 LNHDA, CDR2 SQIVND (reference sequence). The CDR3 consists of 13 residues. Trimming removed 3 bases from V and 13 bases from J; junction bases left unmatched: 9. For the CDR3, the DNA is TGTGCCAGTAGTATGACCGGGACTAGCGTCTCCTACTTC. Protein: CASSMTGTSVSYF.

V is TRBV5-4 and J is TRBJ2-2; 9 bases are a match to TRBD1. CDR3 size: 15 residues. J lost 8 bases, V lost 7 bases, and 12 bases had no gene match. The germline V gene has CDR1 SGHNT and CDR2 YYREEE (reference sequence). CDR3 coding DNA: TGTGCCAGCGAAGGGACAGGGTCTATGCGTGGGGAGCTGTTTTTT. It is translated as CASEGTGSMRGELFF.

This sequence joins TRBV7-8 and TRBJ1-1, with D uncertain. The length of the CDR3 is 14 residues. V was pared by 5 bases and J by 3 bases, with 13 bases between. CDR1 and CDR2 (germline): SGHVS, FQNEAQ. The CDR3 nucleotides are TGTGCCAGCAGCCCCCAAGTCGGGTACACTGAAGCTTTCTTT. This sequence encodes CASSPQVGYTEAFF.

The V and J genes are TRBV2 and TRBJ2-1; D unresolved. The germline gives CDR1 SNHLY, CDR2 FYNNEI. Trimming shortened V by 9 bases and J by 8 bases, and 14 bases separated the two germline ends. This CDR3 region has 12 residues. CDR3 bases: TGTGCCAGGTCGTCTAGAAGCGATGAGCAGTTCTTC. This translates into CARSSRSDEQFF.

V is TRBV30 and J is TRBJ2-5; a possible D gene is TRBD2 (6 bases). V lost 4 bases, J lost 4 bases, and 19 bases lay in between. Germline lookup yields CDR1 GTSNPN and CDR2 SVGIG (reference sequence). The CDR3 totals 15 residues. The CDR3: CAWTNGGAGGETQYF. The CDR3 bases are TGTGCCTGGACGAATGGCGGGGCCGGGGGAGAGACCCAGTACTTC.

J is TRBJ2-1 and V is TRBV4-3, with D uncertain. The germline V gene has CDR1 LGHNA and CDR2 YSLEER. This CDR3 spans 17 amino acids. V was trimmed by 4 bases and J by 0 bases, leaving 16 bases between them. The CDR3 DNA sequence: TGCGCCAGCAGCCCCCAGTTACTGCAGAGCTCCTACAATGAGCAGTTCTTC. Protein: CASSPQLLQSSYNEQFF.

V gene TRBV4-3 combines with J gene TRBJ2-7; perhaps TRBD2 as D (5 bases). V dropped 0 bases and J dropped 2 bases, with 11 bases sitting between them. The V gene's germline CDR1 is LGHNA and CDR2 YSLEER. This CDR3 spans 15 amino acids. The DNA for the CDR3 is TGCGCCAGCAGCCAAGACCACGACGGGGCCTACGAGCAGTACTTC. Translating gives CASSQDHDGAYEQYF.

This clone has only one observation. The chain combines TRBV29-1 with TRBJ2-7; D is uncertain. CDR1 and CDR2 (germline): SQVTM, ANQGSEA. The V end lost 6 bases, the J end lost 4 bases, and 16 bases lay between the germline ends. The length of the CDR3 is 13 residues. CDR3 sequence: CSVTGPQGYEQYF. For the CDR3, the DNA is TGCAGCGTGACCGGGCCCCAAGGGTACGAGCAGTACTTC.

This clone was seen once. V and J are TRBV10-3 and TRBJ2-7; D possibly corresponds to TRBD2 (6 bases). The length of the CDR3 is 14 residues. V was cut by 9 bases and J by 0 bases, with 15 bases left in between. The germline gives CDR1 ENHRY, CDR2 SYGVKD. CDR3 sequence reads: CAMTASEVSYEQYF. In nucleotides, the CDR3 is TGTGCCATGACGGCTAGCGAGGTCTCCTACGAGCAGTACTTC.

The chain employs TRBV27 and TRBJ2-7, with D unresolved. The germline V and J ends were trimmed by 10 bases and 2 bases, with 21 bases remaining between them. The CDR3 totals 15 residues. Looked up from germline, CDR1 is MNHEY and CDR2 is SMNVEV (reference sequence). The DNA of the CDR3 is TGTGCCACCCAGGATATGGCTTTGGGCACCTACGAGCAGTACTTC. This gives the protein CATQDMALGTYEQYF.

A note on this clone: At one boundary the junction diverges from the germline segment, which might be a read error. The chain links TRBV7-9 to TRBJ2-7; D remains ambiguous. CDR3 length: 11 amino acids. Per the germline V gene, CDR1 is SEHNR and CDR2 is FQNEAQ (reference sequence). The CDR3 nucleotides are TGTGCCAGCAGCTTCGCTACAGACCACACCTTC. Translation: CASSFATDHTF.

The V and J genes are TRBV2 and TRBJ2-6; weak D call: TRBD1 (5 bases). The ends were cut back, 7 bases at V and 2 bases at J, with 6 bases in the middle. Germline V CDR1 and CDR2: SNHLY, FYNNEI. The CDR3 totals 13 residues. The DNA of the CDR3 is TGTGCCAGCACAGGGACTGGGGCCAACGTCCTGACTTTC. This sequence encodes CASTGTGANVLTF.

The chain couples TRBV6-1 to TRBJ1-1; D remains unclear. V lost 8 bases and J lost 1, with 8 bases in between. The germline V gene encodes CDR1 MNHNS and CDR2 SASEGT. This CDR3 has 12 amino acids. The CDR3 DNA reads TGTGCCAGCGAGGGTTGGAACACTGAAGCTTTCTTT. Protein: CASEGWNTEAFF.

The CDR3, as DNA: TGTGCCAGCAGACCCCCCCAGGGTGAGCAGTTCTTC. Translated, it gives CASRPPQGEQFF. The rearrangement uses TRBV6-5 and TRBJ2-1, with D maybe TRBD1 (5 bases). This CDR3 comprises 12 residues. CDR1 is MNHEY, CDR2 SVGAGI, per germline. With 6 bases removed from V and 9 bases from J, the gap between germline ends came to 12 bases.

The rearrangement uses TRBV6-5 and TRBJ2-5; no clear D gene. The germline CDR1 and CDR2 sequences are MNHEY and SVGAGI. Trimming removed 7 bases at V and 5 bases at J, with 11 bases between. There are 12 residues in the CDR3. CDR3: CASKTSSETQYF. The CDR3 coding sequence is TGTGCCAGCAAAACTTCAAGCGAGACCCAGTACTTC.

The chain uses TRBV10-3 and TRBJ2-1; D remains unclear. The CDR3 has 14 amino acids. Germline V gene lookup returns CDR1 ENHRY and CDR2 SYGVKD. Trimming shortened V by 0 bases and J by 6 bases, and 9 bases separated the two germline ends. CDR3 sequence reads: CAISESTQPNEQFF. CDR3 DNA sequence: TGTGCCATCAGTGAGTCGACCCAGCCCAATGAGCAGTTCTTC.

This chain links TRBV4-2 with TRBJ1-5; D might be TRBD1 (5 bases). With 1 base removed from V and 11 bases from J, the gap between germline ends came to 18 bases. Looked up from germline, CDR1 is LGHNA and CDR2 is YNFKEQ. This CDR3 has 15 amino acids. CDR3 DNA sequence: TGTGCCAGCAGCCAAGGGCCAGGGTCCCGTCGGGCCCAGCATTTT. As protein: CASSQGPGSRRAQHF.

The rearrangement joins TRBV7-2 to TRBJ1-5; weak D call: TRBD1 (6 bases). With 3 bases removed from V and 7 bases from J, the gap between germline ends came to 10 bases. The CDR3 length is 13 residues. Germline CDR1 SGHTA, CDR2 FQGNSA. The CDR3 loop is CASSFGGQQPQHF. As DNA, the CDR3 is TGTGCCAGCAGCTTCGGGGGGCAGCAGCCCCAGCATTTT.

The rearrangement uses TRBV4-1 and TRBJ2-3; 8 nucleotides agree with TRBD1. Germline lookup yields CDR1 MGHRA and CDR2 YSYEKL. The V segment lost 0 bases and the J segment 5 bases; nucleotides outside the gene matches: 19. The CDR3 is made up of 20 amino acids. The CDR3 region is CASSQDPPSAGQGRRDTQYF. DNA of the CDR3: TGCGCCAGCAGCCAAGATCCCCCCTCGGCCGGACAGGGAAGGCGAGATACGCAGTATTTT.